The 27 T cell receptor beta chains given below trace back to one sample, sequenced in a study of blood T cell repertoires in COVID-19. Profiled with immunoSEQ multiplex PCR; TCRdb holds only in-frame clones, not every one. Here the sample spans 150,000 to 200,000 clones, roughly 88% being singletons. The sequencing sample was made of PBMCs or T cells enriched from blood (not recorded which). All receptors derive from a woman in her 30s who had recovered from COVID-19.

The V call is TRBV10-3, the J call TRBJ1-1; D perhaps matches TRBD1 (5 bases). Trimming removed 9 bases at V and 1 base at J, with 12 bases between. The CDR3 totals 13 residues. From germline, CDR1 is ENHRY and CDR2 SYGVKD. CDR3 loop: CAISRTKNTEAFF. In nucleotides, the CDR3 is TGTGCCATTTCACGGACAAAGAACACTGAAGCTTTCTTT.

The CDR3: CATSPRDRGAQEQYF. CDR3 coding DNA: TGTGCCACCAGCCCCCGGGACAGGGGGGCTCAGGAGCAGTACTTC. The chain combines TRBV15 with TRBJ2-7; TRBD1 agrees at 11 bases. V dropped 5 bases and J dropped 7; count of bases not matched to a gene: 10. CDR1 LNHNV and CDR2 YYDKDF come from the germline V gene (reference sequence). This CDR3 is built from 15 residues.

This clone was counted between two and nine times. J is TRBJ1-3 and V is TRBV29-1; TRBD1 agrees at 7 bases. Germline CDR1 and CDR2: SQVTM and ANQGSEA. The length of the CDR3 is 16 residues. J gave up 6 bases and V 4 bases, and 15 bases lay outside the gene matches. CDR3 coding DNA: TGCAGCGTTGCTGGGACAGCTGAGGGAAATTCAAACACCATATATTTT. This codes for CSVAGTAEGNSNTIYF.

The chain's CDR3 is CASSSPGGYGYTF. The CDR3 bases are TGTGCCAGCAGCTCCCCCGGGGGGTATGGCTACACCTTC. The chain recombines TRBV7-2 with TRBJ1-2; D possibly corresponds to TRBD1 (5 bases). CDR1 and CDR2 (germline): SGHTA, FQGNSA. V lost 4 bases, J lost 5 bases, and 11 bases lay in between. This CDR3 has 13 residues.

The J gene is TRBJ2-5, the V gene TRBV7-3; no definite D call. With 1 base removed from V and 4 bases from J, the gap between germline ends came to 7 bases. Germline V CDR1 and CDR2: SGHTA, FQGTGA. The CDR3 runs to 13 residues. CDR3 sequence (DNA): TGTGCCAGCAGCTTAATGGGCAGAGAGACCCAGTACTTC. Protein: CASSLMGRETQYF. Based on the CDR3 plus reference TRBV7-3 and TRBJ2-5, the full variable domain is GAGVSQTPSNKVTEKGKYVELRCDPISGHTALYWYRQSLGQGPEFLIYFQGTGAADDSGLPNDRFFAVRPEGSVSTLKIQRTERGDSAVYLCASSLMGRETQYFGPGTRLLVL.

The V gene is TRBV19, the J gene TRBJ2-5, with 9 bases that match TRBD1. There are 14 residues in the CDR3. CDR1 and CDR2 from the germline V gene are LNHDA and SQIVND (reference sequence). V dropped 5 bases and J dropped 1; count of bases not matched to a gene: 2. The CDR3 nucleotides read TGTGCCAGTAGTCCGACAGGGGGCCAAGAGACCCAGTACTTC. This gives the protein CASSPTGGQETQYF.

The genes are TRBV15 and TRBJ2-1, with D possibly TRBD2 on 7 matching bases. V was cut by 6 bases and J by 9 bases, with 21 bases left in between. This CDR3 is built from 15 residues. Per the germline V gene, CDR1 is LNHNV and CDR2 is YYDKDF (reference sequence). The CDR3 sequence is CATREGGDNWGEQFF. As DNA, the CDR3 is TGTGCCACCAGAGAGGGGGGGGACAACTGGGGTGAGCAGTTCTTC.

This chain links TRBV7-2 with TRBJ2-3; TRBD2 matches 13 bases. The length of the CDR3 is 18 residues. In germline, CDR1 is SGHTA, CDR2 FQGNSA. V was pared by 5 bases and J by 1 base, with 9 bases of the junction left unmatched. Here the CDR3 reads CASSPTSGRASRTDTQYF. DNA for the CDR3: TGTGCCAGCAGCCCTACTAGCGGGAGGGCCTCGCGCACAGATACGCAGTATTTT.

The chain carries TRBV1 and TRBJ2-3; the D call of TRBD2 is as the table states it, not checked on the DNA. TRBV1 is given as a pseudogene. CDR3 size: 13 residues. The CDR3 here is CTSSRGCTDTQYF. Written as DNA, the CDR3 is TGCACCAGCAGCCGCGGCTGCACAGATACGCAGTATTTT.

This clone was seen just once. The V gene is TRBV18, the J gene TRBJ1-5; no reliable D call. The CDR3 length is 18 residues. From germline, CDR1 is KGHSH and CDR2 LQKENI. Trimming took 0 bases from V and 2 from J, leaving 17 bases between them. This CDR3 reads CASSPPAGPNGGNQPQHF. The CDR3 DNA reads TGTGCCAGCTCACCACCCGCCGGGCCAAACGGGGGCAATCAGCCCCAGCATTTT. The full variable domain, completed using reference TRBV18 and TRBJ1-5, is NAGVMQNPRHLVRRRGQEARLRCSPMKGHSHVYWYRQLPEEGLKFMVYLQKENIIDESGMPKERFSAEFPKEGPSILRIQQVVRGDSAAYFCASSPPAGPNGGNQPQHFGDGTRLSIL.

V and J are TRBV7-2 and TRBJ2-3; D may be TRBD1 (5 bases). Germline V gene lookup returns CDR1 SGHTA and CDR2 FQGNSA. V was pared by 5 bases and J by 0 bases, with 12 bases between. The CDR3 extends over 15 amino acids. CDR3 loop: CASSPKGQSTDTQYF. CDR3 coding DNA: TGTGCCAGCAGCCCAAAAGGACAAAGCACAGATACGCAGTATTTT.

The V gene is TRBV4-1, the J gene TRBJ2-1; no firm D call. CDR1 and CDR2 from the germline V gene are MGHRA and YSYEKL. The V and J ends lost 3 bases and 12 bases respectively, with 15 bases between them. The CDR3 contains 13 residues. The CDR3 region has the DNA TGCGCCAGCAGCCACACGACCTTATCGGGGCAGTTCTTC. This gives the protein CASSHTTLSGQFF.

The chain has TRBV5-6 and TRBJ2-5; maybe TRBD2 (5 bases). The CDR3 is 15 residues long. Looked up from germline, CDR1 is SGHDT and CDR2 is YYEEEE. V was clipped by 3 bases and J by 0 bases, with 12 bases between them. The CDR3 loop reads CASSSRVANQETQYF. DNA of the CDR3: TGTGCCAGCAGCTCACGGGTAGCGAACCAAGAGACCCAGTACTTC. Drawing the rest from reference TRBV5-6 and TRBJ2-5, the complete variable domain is DAGVTQSPTHLIKTRGQQVTLRCSPKSGHDTVSWYQQALGQGPQFIFQYYEEEERQRGNFPDRFSGHQFPNYSSELNVNALLLGDSALYLCASSSRVANQETQYFGPGTRLLVL.

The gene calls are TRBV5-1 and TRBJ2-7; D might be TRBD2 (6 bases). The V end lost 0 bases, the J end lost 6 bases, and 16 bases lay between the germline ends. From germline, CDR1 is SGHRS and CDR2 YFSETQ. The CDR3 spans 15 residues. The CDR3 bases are TGCGCCAGCAGCTTGGAATCGGGGGTTGTCGTCGAGCAGTACTTC. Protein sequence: CASSLESGVVVEQYF.

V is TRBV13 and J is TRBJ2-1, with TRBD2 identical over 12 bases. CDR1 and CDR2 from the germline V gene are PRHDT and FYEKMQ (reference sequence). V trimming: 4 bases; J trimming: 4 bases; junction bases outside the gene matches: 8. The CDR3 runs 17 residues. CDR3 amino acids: CASSSNAGTSGYNEQFF. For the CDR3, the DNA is TGTGCCAGCAGCTCGAACGCCGGGACTAGCGGGTACAATGAGCAGTTCTTC.

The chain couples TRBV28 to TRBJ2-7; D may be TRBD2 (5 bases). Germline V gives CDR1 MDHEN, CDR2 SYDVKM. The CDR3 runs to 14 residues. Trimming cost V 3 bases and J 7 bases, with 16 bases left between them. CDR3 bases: TGTGCCAGCAGTTTCAGGCCAGCCGGAGGTGAGCAGTACTTC. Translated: CASSFRPAGGEQYF.

In nucleotides, the CDR3 is TGCGCCAGCAGCTTGGATCGGACTAGCGGGACCAGACAAGAGACCCAGTACTTC. Residues: CASSLDRTSGTRQETQYF. The J gene is TRBJ2-5, the V gene TRBV5-1; 12 bases agree with TRBD2. V dropped 0 bases and J dropped 2; count of bases not matched to a gene: 8. The CDR3 length is 18 residues. Germline V gene sequence: CDR1 SGHRS, CDR2 YFSETQ. The full variable domain, its missing parts supplied by reference TRBV5-1 and TRBJ2-5, is KAGVTQTPRYLIKTRGQQVTLSCSPISGHRSVSWYQQTPGQGLQFLFEYFSETQRNKGNFPGRFSGRQFSNSRSEMNVSTLELGDSALYLCASSLDRTSGTRQETQYFGPGTRLLVL.

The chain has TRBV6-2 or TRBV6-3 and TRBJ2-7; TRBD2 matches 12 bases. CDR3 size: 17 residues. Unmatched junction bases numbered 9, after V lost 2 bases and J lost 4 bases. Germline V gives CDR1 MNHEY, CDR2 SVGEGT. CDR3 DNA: TGTGCCAGCAGTTACAGGACCGGGACTAGCGGGTTATACGAGCAGTACTTC. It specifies CASSYRTGTSGLYEQYF.

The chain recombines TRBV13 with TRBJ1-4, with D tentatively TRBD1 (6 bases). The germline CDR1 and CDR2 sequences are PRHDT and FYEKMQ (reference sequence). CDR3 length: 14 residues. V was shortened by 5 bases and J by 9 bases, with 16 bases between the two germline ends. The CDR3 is CASSQRGALKKLFF. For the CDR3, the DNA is TGTGCCAGCAGCCAGCGGGGGGCGTTGAAAAAACTGTTTTTT.

CDR3 DNA sequence: TGTGCCAGCAGTCGGGACAAAAATCAGCCCCAGCATTTT. This gives the protein CASSRDKNQPQHF. The V gene is TRBV6-5, the J gene TRBJ1-5; maybe TRBD1 (6 bases). Trimming stripped 5 bases from V and 4 bases from J, with 9 bases between. Per the germline V gene, CDR1 is MNHEY and CDR2 is SVGAGI. This CDR3 contains 13 residues.

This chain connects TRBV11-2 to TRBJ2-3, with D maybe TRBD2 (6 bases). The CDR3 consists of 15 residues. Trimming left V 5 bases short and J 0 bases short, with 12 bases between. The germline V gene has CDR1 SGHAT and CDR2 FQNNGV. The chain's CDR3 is CASSARRDSTDTQYF. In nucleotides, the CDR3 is TGTGCCAGCAGCGCTAGGCGGGACAGCACAGATACGCAGTATTTT.

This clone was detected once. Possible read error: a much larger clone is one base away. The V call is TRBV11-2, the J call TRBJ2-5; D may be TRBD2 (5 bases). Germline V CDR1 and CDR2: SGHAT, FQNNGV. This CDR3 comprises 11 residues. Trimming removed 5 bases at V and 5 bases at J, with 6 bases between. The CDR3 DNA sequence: TGTGCCAGCAGCCGCGGGGAGACCCAGTACTTC. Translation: CASSRGETQYF.

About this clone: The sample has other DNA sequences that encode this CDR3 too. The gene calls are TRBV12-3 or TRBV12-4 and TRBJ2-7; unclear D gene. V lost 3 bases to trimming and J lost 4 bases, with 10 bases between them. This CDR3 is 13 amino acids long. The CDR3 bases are TGTGCCAGCAGTTTGGGTCGCGGATACGAGCAGTACTTC. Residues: CASSLGRGYEQYF.

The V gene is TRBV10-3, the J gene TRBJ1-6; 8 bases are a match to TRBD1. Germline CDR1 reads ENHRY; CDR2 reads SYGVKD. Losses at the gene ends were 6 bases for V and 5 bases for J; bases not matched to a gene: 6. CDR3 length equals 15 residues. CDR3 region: CAISTGQVDNSPLHF. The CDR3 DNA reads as TGTGCCATCAGCACGGGACAGGTCGATAATTCACCCCTCCACTTT.

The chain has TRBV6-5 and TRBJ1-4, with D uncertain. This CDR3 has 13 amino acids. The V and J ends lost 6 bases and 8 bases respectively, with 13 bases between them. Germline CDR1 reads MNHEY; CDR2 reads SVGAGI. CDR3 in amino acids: CASRATASEKLFF. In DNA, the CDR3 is TGTGCCAGCAGGGCAACAGCAAGCGAAAAACTGTTTTTT.

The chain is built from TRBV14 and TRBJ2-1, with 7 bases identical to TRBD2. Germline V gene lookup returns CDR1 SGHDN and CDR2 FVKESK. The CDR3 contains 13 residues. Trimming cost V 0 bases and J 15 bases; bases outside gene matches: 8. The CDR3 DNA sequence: TGTGCCAGCAGCCAAGAACGCGGGAGACGATCGTTCTTC. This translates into CASSQERGRRSFF.

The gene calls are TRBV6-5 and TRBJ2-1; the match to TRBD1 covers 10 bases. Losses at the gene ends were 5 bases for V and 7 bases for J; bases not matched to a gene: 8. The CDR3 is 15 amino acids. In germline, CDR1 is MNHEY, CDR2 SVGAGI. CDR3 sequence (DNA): TGTGCCAGCAGTAAGGGACAGGGGACGGTGAATGAGCAGTTCTTC. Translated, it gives CASSKGQGTVNEQFF.